This note documents a single T cell receptor (beta chain) sequence. This entry comes from a study of T cells after yellow fever vaccination. Conversion of TCR transcripts into cDNA relied on 5'RACE template switching, which added a universal primer site and UMIs. TCRdb called the 5' RACE reads again in MiXCR, with one record for every CDR3 protein. The sample has about 170,000 distinct CDR3 sequences, about 11% seen once; the top ten hold just over 35%. Source: CD8+ T cells sorted from PBMCs, taken 15 days after the yellow fever booster vaccination. The receptor was isolated from a man aged 18 to 35 who received the YFV17D yellow fever vaccine.

CDR3 in DNA: TGTGCCAGCAGTCTTGGGACAGGGTTTTTCTTT. It codes for CASSLGTGFFF. The rearrangement links TRBV6-2 or TRBV6-3 to TRBJ1-1, with TRBD1 matching 9 bases. Germline CDR1 reads MNHEY; CDR2 reads SVGEGT. The CDR3 spans 11 residues. Germline trimming cut 5 bases from V and 13 bases from J; bases unmatched to any gene: 5.